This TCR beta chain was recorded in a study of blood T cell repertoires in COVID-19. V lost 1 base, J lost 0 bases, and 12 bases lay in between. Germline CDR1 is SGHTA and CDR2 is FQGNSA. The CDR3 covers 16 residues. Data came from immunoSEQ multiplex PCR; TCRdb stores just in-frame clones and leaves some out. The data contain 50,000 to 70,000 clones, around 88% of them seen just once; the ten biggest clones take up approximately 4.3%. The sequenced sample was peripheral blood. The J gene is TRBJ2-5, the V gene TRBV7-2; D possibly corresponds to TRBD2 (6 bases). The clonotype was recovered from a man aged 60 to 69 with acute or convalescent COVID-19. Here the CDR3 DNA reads TGTGCCAGCAGCTTAGAGCTAGCGCGTTACCAAGAGACCCAGTACTTC. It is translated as CASSLELARYQETQYF.